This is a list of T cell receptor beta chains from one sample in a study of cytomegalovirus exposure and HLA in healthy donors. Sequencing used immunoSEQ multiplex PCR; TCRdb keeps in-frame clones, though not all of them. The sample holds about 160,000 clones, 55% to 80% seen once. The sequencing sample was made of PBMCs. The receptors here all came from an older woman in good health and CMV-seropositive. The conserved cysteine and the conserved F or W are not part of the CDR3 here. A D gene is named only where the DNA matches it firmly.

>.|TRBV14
ASSLTANTEAF
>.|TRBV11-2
ASSLLQGPNQPQH
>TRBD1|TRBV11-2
ASSSSDRGYEQY
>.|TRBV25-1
ASRQQGSNQPQH
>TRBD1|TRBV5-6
ASSLDISTGGFIYGYT
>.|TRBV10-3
AISEFGPGSNQPQH
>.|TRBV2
ASSMARYGYT
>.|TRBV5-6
ASSLPGLRTYEQY
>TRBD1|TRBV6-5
ASTVLQGKNSPLH
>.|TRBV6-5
ASSYSEGASYEQY
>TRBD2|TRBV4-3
ASSLSTGTSDNEQF
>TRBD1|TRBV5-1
ASSARGTGGETQY
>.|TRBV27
ASSFSGKANTEAF
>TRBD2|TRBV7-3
ASSPTGLAGAETQY
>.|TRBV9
ASSVGGAVKETQY
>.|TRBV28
ASTPPGADEKLF
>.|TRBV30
AWTLGGSKGEKLF
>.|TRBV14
ASSLRQEPPV
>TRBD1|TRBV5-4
ASSSGGSPLMNTEAF
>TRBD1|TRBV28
ASSLYSRGRGQY
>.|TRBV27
ASSLAGGATDTQY
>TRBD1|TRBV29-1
SAQGGGTGGYNEQF
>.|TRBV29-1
SSTRGAGDYNEQF
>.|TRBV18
ASSPTRQDYEQY
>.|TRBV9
ASSVQTGGEQF
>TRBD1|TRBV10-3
AIRTGYEQY
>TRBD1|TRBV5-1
ASSPPGTGNTGELF
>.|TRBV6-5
ASSTDSYEQY
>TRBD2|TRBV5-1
ASSAAGLADQETQY
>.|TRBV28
ASSLWADGNYEQY
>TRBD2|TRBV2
ASSRLAGSSYNEQF
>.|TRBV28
ASSLRGRLYEQY
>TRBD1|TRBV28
ASWTGMSNEQF
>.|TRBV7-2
ASSNERGGDTEAF
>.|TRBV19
ASSPFPGHRSYEQY
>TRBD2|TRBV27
ASSPRTSGGDEQF
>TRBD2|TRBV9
ASSSSGRVDTQY